Each of the 19 T cell receptor beta chains below was sequenced from the same sample in a study of blood T cell repertoires in COVID-19. Profiling relied on immunoSEQ multiplex PCR, and the TCRdb table lists in-frame clones only, not all of them. Of some 140,000 clones in the sample, roughly 83% were seen once. The source material was PBMCs or T cells enriched from blood (not recorded which). These receptors all stem from a man aged 35 to 55 with acute COVID-19.

The chain employs TRBV3-1 (or the pseudogene TRBV3-2) and TRBJ1-5; 7 bases align to TRBD1. V shed 4 bases, J shed 4 bases, and the junction held 1 base outside the gene matches. Germline CDR1 is LGHDT and CDR2 is YNNKEL (reference sequence). The CDR3 is 13 amino acids. The CDR3 sequence: CASSPQGNQPQHF. CDR3 DNA: TGTGCCAGCAGCCCACAGGGGAATCAGCCCCAGCATTTT.

This clone was detected once. The J gene is TRBJ1-5, the V gene TRBV24-1, with D tentatively TRBD1 (5 bases). CDR3 length: 15 residues. CDR1 is KGHDR and CDR2 is SFDVKD in the germline V gene. V dropped 5 bases and J dropped 0 bases, with 10 bases sitting between them. CDR3 protein: CATSGGGVSNQPQHF. CDR3 nucleotides: TGTGCCACCAGTGGGGGAGGGGTTAGCAATCAGCCCCAGCATTTT.

The chain employs TRBV19 and TRBJ1-2; 8 bases map to TRBD1. This CDR3 has 17 amino acids. CDR1 LNHDA and CDR2 SQIVND come from the germline V gene (reference sequence). The trim removed 7 bases at V and 2 bases at J, leaving 15 bases unmatched. The CDR3 loop is CASTEGSGQGRNYGYTF. In DNA form, the CDR3 reads TGTGCCAGTACCGAGGGGTCCGGACAGGGCCGAAACTATGGCTACACCTTC.

This sequence joins TRBV2 and TRBJ2-2; perhaps TRBD1 as D (5 bases). Germline-derived CDR1 and CDR2 are SNHLY and FYNNEI. This CDR3 is 16 amino acids long. With 4 bases removed from V and 1 base from J, the gap between germline ends came to 13 bases. The DNA for the CDR3 is TGTGCCAGCAGTGGAGACAGAGTACAGAACACCGGGGAGCTGTTTTTT. Its protein is CASSGDRVQNTGELFF.

The V call is TRBV11-2, the J call TRBJ2-4, with 8 bases matching TRBD2. The V segment lost 5 bases and the J segment 8 bases; nucleotides outside the gene matches: 8. The germline CDR1 and CDR2 sequences are SGHAT and FQNNGV. The CDR3 is 14 amino acids. CDR3 coding DNA: TGTGCCAGCAGCCAGAGGCGGGGGGCGGACATTCAGTACTTC. Translating gives CASSQRRGADIQYF.

This rearrangement joins TRBV7-9 to TRBJ2-7, with D perhaps matching TRBD1 (5 bases). The CDR3 contains 14 residues. Germline V CDR1 and CDR2: SEHNR, FQNEAQ (reference sequence). Trimming stripped 5 bases from V and 0 bases from J, with 11 bases between. The CDR3 nucleotides read TGTGCCAGCAGCCACCGACAGAGCTCCTACGAGCAGTACTTC. Protein: CASSHRQSSYEQYF. The entire variable domain, with the rest obtained from reference TRBV7-9 and TRBJ2-7, is as follows: DTGVSQNPRHKITKRGQNVTFRCDPISEHNRLYWYRQTLGQGPEFLTYFQNEAQLEKSRLLSDRFSAERPKGSFSTLEIQRTEQGDSAMYLCASSHRQSSYEQYFGPGTRLTVT.

As DNA, the CDR3 is TGTGCCATCAGTAGAGTCCCTCTTTCGACAGGCAGCAATCAGCCCCAGCATTTT. Amino acids: CAISRVPLSTGSNQPQHF. V is TRBV10-3 and J is TRBJ1-5; D possibly corresponds to TRBD1 (6 bases). V lost 5 bases, J lost 1 base, and 21 bases lay in between. This CDR3 spans 18 amino acids. Germline V CDR1 and CDR2: ENHRY, SYGVKD.

V is TRBV6-1 and J is TRBJ2-3; 13 nucleotides line up with TRBD2. The CDR3 is made up of 17 amino acids. V dropped 4 bases and J dropped 4; count of bases not matched to a gene: 8. Germline V lookup: CDR1 MNHNS, CDR2 SASEGT. CDR3 DNA: TGTGCCAGCAGTGCGTTTAGACTAGCGGGGGGCCCAGATACGCAGTATTTT. Amino acids: CASSAFRLAGGPDTQYF.

This chain uses TRBV5-5 with TRBJ2-1; 10 nucleotides align to TRBD1. The CDR3 spans 15 residues. Germline V gene data show CDR1 as SGHKS and CDR2 as YYEKEE (reference sequence). The V gene end was trimmed by 4 bases and the J gene end by 4 bases; junction bases not matched to a gene: 5. CDR3 sequence (DNA): TGTGCCAGCAGCCAGGGACAGGGGAATTACAATGAGCAGTTCTTC. Translating gives CASSQGQGNYNEQFF.

The rearrangement links TRBV9 to TRBJ2-1; TRBD2 matches 9 bases. The CDR3 consists of 17 residues. CDR1 SGDLS and CDR2 YYNGEE come from the germline V gene. The V gene end was trimmed by 0 bases and the J gene end by 2 bases; junction bases not matched to a gene: 6. Here the CDR3 DNA reads TGTGCCAGCAGCGTAGCAGTCCTAGCGGGGACCTACAATGAGCAGTTCTTC. It yields the protein CASSVAVLAGTYNEQFF. Based on the CDR3 plus reference TRBV9 and TRBJ2-1, the full variable domain is DSGVTQTPKHLITATGQRVTLRCSPRSGDLSVYWYQQSLDQGLQFLIQYYNGEERAKGNILERFSAQQFPDLHSELNLSSLELGDSALYFCASSVAVLAGTYNEQFFGPGTRLTVL.

The CDR3: CASSLGEAPYEQYF. In DNA form, the CDR3 reads TGTGCCAGCAGCTTAGGTGAAGCCCCCTACGAGCAGTACTTC. The chain joins TRBV28 to TRBJ2-7; D gene ambiguous. CDR1 is MDHEN, CDR2 SYDVKM, per germline. V lost 6 bases, J lost 2 bases, and 14 bases lay in between. The CDR3 is made up of 14 amino acids.

The chain employs TRBV11-2 and TRBJ2-7, with TRBD2 matching over 7 bases. V trimming: 4 bases; J trimming: 2 bases; junction bases outside the gene matches: 11. The CDR3 totals 16 residues. Looked up from germline, CDR1 is SGHAT and CDR2 is FQNNGV. The CDR3 protein is CASSSSSSGLTYEQYF. The CDR3 DNA sequence: TGTGCCAGCAGCTCAAGCTCTAGCGGACTAACCTACGAGCAGTACTTC.

The chain has TRBV7-2 and TRBJ2-1; D gene ambiguous. In germline, CDR1 is SGHTA, CDR2 FQGNSA. The CDR3 totals 12 residues. V lost 1 base and J lost 7, with 5 bases in between. This chain's CDR3 is CASSLVVNEQFF. The CDR3, as DNA: TGTGCCAGCAGCTTAGTAGTTAATGAGCAGTTCTTC.

This clone was detected once. This chain connects TRBV4-3 to TRBJ1-6; no firm D call. Germline CDR1 and CDR2: LGHNA and YSLEER. CDR3 length: 16 residues. V lost 0 bases and J 7 bases, leaving 13 bases between the germline ends. Here the CDR3 reads CASSQDRPPGNSPLHF. The CDR3 bases are TGCGCCAGCAGCCAAGATCGGCCTCCCGGGAATTCACCCCTCCACTTT.

This clone was picked up one time. The chain links TRBV5-1 to TRBJ1-5; D gene uncertain. From germline, CDR1 is SGHRS and CDR2 YFSETQ. This CDR3 contains 14 residues. Trimming pared 5 bases from V and 0 bases from J, leaving 9 bases between. DNA for the CDR3: TGCGCCAGCAGGACTTCTTATAGCAATCAGCCCCAGCATTTT. Protein product: CASRTSYSNQPQHF.

V gene TRBV3-1 (or the pseudogene TRBV3-2) combines with J gene TRBJ1-4; 9 bases match TRBD1. V gave up 4 bases and J gave up 7 bases; unmatched junction bases: 4. Germline-derived CDR1 and CDR2 are LGHDT and YNNKEL (reference sequence). The CDR3 contains 14 residues. The CDR3 spells CASSRTGEAEKLFF. CDR3 bases: TGTGCCAGCAGCCGGACAGGGGAGGCTGAAAAACTGTTTTTT.

The V and J genes are TRBV4-3 and TRBJ2-5; D might be TRBD1 (6 bases). CDR3 length equals 15 residues. V gave up 0 bases and J gave up 5 bases, with 13 bases separating them. Looked up from germline, CDR1 is LGHNA and CDR2 is YSLEER. The CDR3 bases are TGCGCCAGCAGCCAAGAGAGGGTGGGGGCGGAGACCCAGTACTTC. Translation: CASSQERVGAETQYF.

The V and J genes are TRBV4-1 and TRBJ2-7; D is possibly TRBD2 (6 bases). The CDR3 is made up of 15 amino acids. In germline, CDR1 is MGHRA, CDR2 YSYEKL. Trimming cost V 6 bases and J 2 bases, with 17 bases left between them. The CDR3 DNA sequence: TGCGCCAGCAGAACCACGGAGGGGACCGCCTACGAGCAGTACTTC. It translates to CASRTTEGTAYEQYF.

The chain recombines TRBV4-1 with TRBJ1-1; D is perhaps TRBD1 (5 bases). This CDR3 spans 14 amino acids. The V gene lost 4 bases and the J gene lost 1 base, with 10 bases spanning the gap. From germline, CDR1 is MGHRA and CDR2 YSYEKL. CDR3 DNA: TGCGCCAGCAGCCTCGGACATACGAACACTGAAGCTTTCTTT. This translates into CASSLGHTNTEAFF.